These 28 T cell receptor beta chains were sequenced from one sample in a study of metastatic and nonmetastatic thyroid tumors. TCRdb re-called the PCR reads via MiXCR. The sample consists of under 35,000 clones, roughly 19% of them appearing once. Thyroid surgery was performed in patients who had received no treatment beforehand. The sample consisted of blood. The receptor source for this set is a female donor with papillary thyroid cancer or a benign thyroid nodule (not recorded which). Some clones in this sample may be carry-over from other donors' samples.

J is TRBJ1-3 and V is TRBV10-2; D gene uncertain. Germline loops: CDR1 WSHSY, CDR2 SAAADI. V shed 0 bases and J shed 0 bases, with 3 bases lying between them. This CDR3 is 14 amino acids long. Here the CDR3 DNA reads TGCGCCAGCAGTGAGTCGGGCTCTGGAAACACCATATATTTT. Protein sequence: CASSESGSGNTIYF.

The table lists this clone with many counts. The chain employs TRBV9 and TRBJ1-2, with D hard to call. Per germline, CDR1 SGDLS and CDR2 YYNGEE. V was shortened by 0 bases and J by 8 bases, with 8 bases between the two germline ends. The length of the CDR3 is 12 residues. In DNA, the CDR3 is TGTGCCAGCAGCGTAGATGAAGGCGGCTACACCTTC. Encoded protein: CASSVDEGGYTF.

By share, this clone counts as large. This chain connects TRBV4-3 to TRBJ2-7, with a tentative D call TRBD1 (6 bases). Germline assignment: CDR1 LGHNA and CDR2 YSLEER. Trimming removed 3 bases from V and 1 base from J, with 13 bases in between. The CDR3 runs 15 residues. The CDR3 sequence: CASSQYRDISYEQYF. In nucleotides, the CDR3 is TGCGCCAGCAGCCAGTACCGGGACATATCCTACGAGCAGTACTTC.

This clone came up many times. Compared with germline, one end of the junction differs, possibly owing to a read error. This chain connects TRBV7-7 to TRBJ1-1; D gene unclear. The germline CDR1 and CDR2 sequences are SSHAT and FNYEAQ (reference sequence). The CDR3 has 13 residues. The CDR3 loop reads CASSYGLNTEAFF. CDR3 bases: TGTGCTAGCAGCTATGGCCTGAACACTGAAGCTTTCTTT.

This clone was picked up many times. In DNA form, the CDR3 reads TGTGCCAGCGCCCTGACAGGTTCGGAGATCTATGGCTACACCTTC. It translates to CASALTGSEIYGYTF. The rearrangement links TRBV7-2 to TRBJ1-2; weak D call: TRBD1 (6 bases). The germline V and J ends were trimmed by 8 bases and 4 bases, with 20 bases remaining between them. This CDR3 contains 15 residues. Per germline, CDR1 SGHTA and CDR2 FQGNSA. Using reference TRBV7-2 and TRBJ1-2 for the parts outside the CDR3, the full variable domain is GAGVSQSPSNKVTEKGKDVELRCDPISGHTALYWYRQSLGQGLEFLIYFQGNSAPDKSGLPSDRFSAERTGGSVSTLTIQRTQQEDSAVYLCASALTGSEIYGYTFGSGTRLTVV.

This clone showed up many times. The chain has TRBV12-3 or TRBV12-4 and TRBJ1-2; possible D gene TRBD1, 5 bases. V dropped 6 bases and J dropped 4 bases, with 15 bases sitting between them. The CDR3 extends over 14 amino acids. CDR3 coding DNA: TGTGCCAGCAGAACAGCCGGGACGGGCTATGGCTACACCTTC. It translates to CASRTAGTGYGYTF.

Ten or more counts support this clone. The V gene is TRBV20-1, the J gene TRBJ1-5; 8 bases fit TRBD1. Germline-derived CDR1 and CDR2 are DFQATT and SNEGSKA (reference sequence). This CDR3 is built from 14 residues. Trimming at V came to 6 bases and at J to 4 bases, leaving 8 bases not matched to a gene. CDR3 protein: CSARDRLGNQPQHF. CDR3 DNA: TGCAGTGCGCGGGACAGGCTGGGGAATCAGCCCCAGCATTTT.

This clone was picked up a small number of times. V and J are TRBV12-3 or TRBV12-4 and TRBJ2-2; D not resolved. The CDR3 sequence is 14 residues long. V lost 9 bases and J 4 bases, leaving 15 bases between the germline ends. The CDR3 spells CASAPDLGTGELFF. DNA of the CDR3: TGTGCCAGTGCCCCGGATTTAGGCACCGGGGAGCTGTTTTTT.

This clone ranks as medium-sized. CDR3 region: CASSRGLSSYEQYF. The CDR3 DNA reads TGTGCCAGCAGCAGGGGTCTAAGCTCCTACGAGCAGTACTTC. The rearrangement links TRBV6-2 or TRBV6-3 to TRBJ2-7; a weak D match, TRBD1 (6 bases). Germline V gene sequence: CDR1 MNHEY, CDR2 SVGEGT. Trimming removed 6 bases from V and 0 bases from J, with 12 bases in between. CDR3 length equals 14 residues.

There are many counts of this clone. The gene calls are TRBV19 and TRBJ1-5; TRBD1 aligns across 7 bases. The CDR3 is 14 amino acids. With 8 bases clipped from V and 9 bases from J, the junction kept 13 bases outside the gene matches. In germline, CDR1 is LNHDA, CDR2 SQIVND (reference sequence). The chain's CDR3 is CASETLQGYGPQHF. CDR3 DNA sequence: TGTGCCAGTGAAACCTTACAGGGGTACGGGCCCCAGCATTTT.

This clone appeared many times. The J gene is TRBJ2-7, the V gene TRBV5-6; D remains unclear. CDR1 and CDR2 (germline): SGHDT, YYEEEE. The CDR3 contains 12 residues. The V end lost 0 bases, the J end lost 1 base, and 2 bases lay between the germline ends. CDR3 amino acids: CASSLASYEQYF. The CDR3 nucleotides read TGTGCCAGCAGCTTGGCTTCCTACGAGCAGTACTTC.

Of note for this clone: This clone may be a read error of a much larger clone one base away. Distinct nucleotide sequences in the sample also encode this CDR3. The gene calls are TRBV20-1 and TRBJ1-1; D call uncertain. Germline V gene data show CDR1 as DFQATT and CDR2 as SNEGSKA (reference sequence). The ends were cut back, 6 bases at V and 6 bases at J, with 8 bases in the middle. The CDR3 extends over 10 amino acids. This CDR3 is CSAAKPEAFF. The CDR3 nucleotides read TGCAGTGCCGCAAAGCCTGAAGCTTTCTTT.

A remark on this clone: Germline and junction disagree at one end, which may indicate a read error. The chain combines TRBV11-2 with TRBJ2-1, with D possibly TRBD1 on 5 matching bases. The CDR3 is 14 residues long. Per germline, CDR1 SGHAT and CDR2 FQNNGV. The CDR3 loop is CASGSQGSWNEHFF. The CDR3 bases are TGTGCCAGCGGCTCCCAGGGTTCTTGGAATGAGCATTTCTTC.

J is TRBJ2-1 and V is TRBV24-1; D perhaps matches TRBD1 (6 bases). Trimming pared 1 base from V and 8 bases from J, leaving 11 bases between. CDR1 is KGHDR and CDR2 is SFDVKD in the germline V gene. CDR3 length equals 14 residues. CDR3 region: CATSDFQGSDEQFF. CDR3 in DNA: TGTGCCACCAGTGATTTTCAGGGGTCCGATGAGCAGTTCTTC.

This clone was detected ten times or more. CDR3 sequence: CSASAGDEQYF. CDR3 nucleotides: TGCAGTGCGTCCGCGGGGGACGAGCAGTACTTC. The chain has TRBV20-1 and TRBJ2-7; 7 bases match TRBD2. The CDR3 has 11 residues. Germline V CDR1 and CDR2: DFQATT, SNEGSKA (reference sequence). J was trimmed by 5 bases and V by 6 bases; bases with no gene match: 4.

This clone appeared many times. A much larger clone differs by one base, so this may be a read error. V is TRBV6-2 or TRBV6-3 and J is TRBJ1-3; D ambiguous. The CDR3 is 14 residues long. Germline assignment: CDR1 MNHEY and CDR2 SVGEGT. With 4 bases removed from V and 4 bases from J, the gap between germline ends came to 11 bases. The CDR3 reads CASSSGRSGNTIYF. The CDR3, as DNA: TGTGCCAGCAGTTCCGGACGGTCGGGAAACACCATATATTTT.

This clone was seen repeatedly, ten times or more. The chain carries TRBV7-3 and TRBJ2-2; D is unresolved. Between the trimmed V and J ends, which lost 2 bases and 0 bases, there was a span of 10 bases. The CDR3 totals 16 residues. Germline V gene sequence: CDR1 SGHTA, CDR2 FQGTGA. CDR3 coding DNA: TGTGCCAGCAGCTTATTAGGTCTCGCGAACACCGGGGAGCTGTTTTTT. Translating it yields CASSLLGLANTGELFF.

This clone was seen at least ten times. The chain couples TRBV4-3 to TRBJ1-1; no reliable D call. Germline loops: CDR1 LGHNA, CDR2 YSLEER. The CDR3 is made up of 14 amino acids. Trimming shortened V by 4 bases and J by 1 base, and 10 bases separated the two germline ends. The CDR3 loop reads CASSRRAENTEAFF. The CDR3 region has the DNA TGCGCCAGCAGCCGCCGGGCAGAGAACACTGAAGCTTTCTTT.

This clone appeared many times. This chain links TRBV2 with TRBJ1-5, with D possibly being TRBD1 (5 bases). The CDR3 runs 14 residues. Trimming took off 4 bases at V and 3 bases at J, with 10 bases between the two ends. The germline CDR1 and CDR2 sequences are SNHLY and FYNNEI. The CDR3 DNA is TGTGCCAGCAGTGGGACAAGCAACAATCAGCCCCAGCATTTT. Translated: CASSGTSNNQPQHF. The full variable domain, completed using reference TRBV2 and TRBJ1-5, is EPEVTQTPSHQVTQMGQEVILRCVPISNHLYFYWYRQILGQKVEFLVSFYNNEISEKSEIFDDQFSVERPDGSNFTLKIRSTKLEDSAMYFCASSGTSNNQPQHFGDGTRLSIL.

The genes are TRBV7-8 and TRBJ2-1; D gene ambiguous. The CDR3 consists of 13 residues. Trimming shortened V by 5 bases and J by 4 bases, and 9 bases separated the two germline ends. The V gene's germline CDR1 is SGHVS and CDR2 FQNEAQ. The CDR3 loop reads CASSPDIYNEQFF. The CDR3 DNA reads TGTGCCAGCAGCCCTGACATTTACAATGAGCAGTTCTTC.

This clone has a count of ten or more. In DNA form, the CDR3 reads TGTGCCAGCAGCACATTACAGGGGGCCGCCTATGGCTACACCTTC. This sequence encodes CASSTLQGAAYGYTF. This chain uses TRBV7-9 with TRBJ1-2; 9 bases are a match to TRBD1. Trimming removed 5 bases from V and 4 bases from J; junction bases left unmatched: 8. The V gene's germline CDR1 is SEHNR and CDR2 FQNEAQ (reference sequence). This CDR3 region has 15 residues.

There are many counts of this clone. This chain connects TRBV12-3 or TRBV12-4 to TRBJ1-1; D is unclear. The CDR3 is 11 residues long. Deletions cut 2 bases from V and 10 bases from J, with 8 bases between. The DNA for the CDR3 is TGTGCCAGCAGTTTATCGGAAACAGCTTTCTTT. It yields the protein CASSLSETAFF.

This clone ranks as medium-sized. The chain couples TRBV6-5 to TRBJ2-7; D is undetermined. The CDR3 loop spans 14 amino acids. V dropped 2 bases and J dropped 2 bases, with 10 bases sitting between them. Per germline, CDR1 MNHEY and CDR2 SVGAGI. The CDR3 loop reads CASSYGSPPYEQYF. CDR3 coding DNA: TGTGCCAGCAGTTACGGGTCGCCTCCCTACGAGCAGTACTTC.

This chain joins TRBV7-2 and TRBJ1-3; 7 bases map to TRBD1. The V and J ends lost 1 base and 3 bases, in that order; junction bases with no gene match: 9. Germline values: CDR1 SGHTA, CDR2 FQGNSA. This CDR3 is 17 amino acids long. The CDR3 loop is CASSLGPGGRVGNTIYF. Here the CDR3 DNA reads TGTGCCAGCAGCTTAGGGCCAGGGGGTCGTGTTGGAAACACCATATATTTT.

This clone was counted at least ten times. The chain couples TRBV2 to TRBJ2-7, with 8 bases identical to TRBD1. V lost 4 bases, J lost 5 bases, and 13 bases stayed unmatched. Germline values: CDR1 SNHLY, CDR2 FYNNEI. The CDR3 totals 16 residues. The CDR3 protein is CASSGDSGGGLHEQYF. CDR3 DNA sequence: TGTGCCAGCAGTGGGGATTCAGGGGGCGGTTTACACGAGCAGTACTTC.

This clone has only a few counts. The chain joins TRBV11-2 to TRBJ1-2; no clear D. CDR1 is SGHAT, CDR2 FQNNGV, per germline. The CDR3 is 13 amino acids. Trimming removed 0 bases at V and 5 bases at J, with 7 bases between. The CDR3 DNA follows: TGTGCCAGCAGCTTAGATTTTGGGTATGGCTACACCTTC. This gives the protein CASSLDFGYGYTF.

Ten or more counts support this clone. The chain joins TRBV6-5 to TRBJ1-5; 7 nucleotides match TRBD1. J was trimmed by 6 bases and V by 1 base; bases with no gene match: 9. There are 16 residues in the CDR3. Germline CDR1 and CDR2: MNHEY and SVGAGI. CDR3 bases: TGTGCCAGCAGTTACTTGGGCGACAGGGCCGGTCAGCCCCAGCATTTT. Protein product: CASSYLGDRAGQPQHF.

This clone was counted many times. The chain links TRBV2 to TRBJ2-1; D gene ambiguous. V lost 2 bases, J lost 0 bases, and 8 bases lay in between. The CDR3 loop spans 15 amino acids. Germline CDR1 is SNHLY and CDR2 is FYNNEI. The CDR3 DNA sequence: TGTGCCAGCAGTGAACAGCAAAGCTCCTACAATGAGCAGTTCTTC. This encodes CASSEQQSSYNEQFF.